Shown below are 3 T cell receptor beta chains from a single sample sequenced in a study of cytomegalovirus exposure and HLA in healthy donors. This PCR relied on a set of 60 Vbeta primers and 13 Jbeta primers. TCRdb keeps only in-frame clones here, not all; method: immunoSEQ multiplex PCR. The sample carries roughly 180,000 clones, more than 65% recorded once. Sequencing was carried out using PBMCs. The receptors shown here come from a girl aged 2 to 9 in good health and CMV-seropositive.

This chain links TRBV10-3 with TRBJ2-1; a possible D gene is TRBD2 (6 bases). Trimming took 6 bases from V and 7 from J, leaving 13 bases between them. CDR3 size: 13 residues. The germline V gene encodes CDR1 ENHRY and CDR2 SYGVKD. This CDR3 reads CAIRVPGDNEQFF. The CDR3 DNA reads TGTGCCATCAGGGTCCCGGGGGATAATGAGCAGTTCTTC.

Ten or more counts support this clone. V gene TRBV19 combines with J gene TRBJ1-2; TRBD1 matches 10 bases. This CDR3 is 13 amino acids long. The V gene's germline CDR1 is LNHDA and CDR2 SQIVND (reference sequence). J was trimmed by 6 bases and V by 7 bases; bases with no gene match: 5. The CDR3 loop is CASTRGQGNGYTF. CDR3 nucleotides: TGTGCCAGTACAAGGGGACAGGGGAATGGCTACACCTTC.

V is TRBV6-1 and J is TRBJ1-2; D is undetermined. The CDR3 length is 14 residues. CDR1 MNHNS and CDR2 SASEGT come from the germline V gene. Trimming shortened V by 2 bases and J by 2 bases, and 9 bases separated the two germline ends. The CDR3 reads CASSEISGNYGYTF. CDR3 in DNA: TGTGCCAGCAGTGAAATTTCCGGGAACTATGGCTACACCTTC.